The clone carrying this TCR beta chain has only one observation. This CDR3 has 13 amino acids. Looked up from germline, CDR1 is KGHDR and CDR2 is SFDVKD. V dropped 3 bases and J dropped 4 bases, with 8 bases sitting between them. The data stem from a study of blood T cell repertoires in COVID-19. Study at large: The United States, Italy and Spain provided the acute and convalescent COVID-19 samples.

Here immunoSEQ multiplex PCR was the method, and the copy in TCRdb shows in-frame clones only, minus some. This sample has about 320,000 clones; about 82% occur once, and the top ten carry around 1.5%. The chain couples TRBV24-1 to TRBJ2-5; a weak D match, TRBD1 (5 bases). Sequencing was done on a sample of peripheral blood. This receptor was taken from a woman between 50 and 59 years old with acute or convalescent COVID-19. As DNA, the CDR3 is TGTGCCACCAGTGATGCCAGGGTAGAGACCCAGTACTTC. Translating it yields CATSDARVETQYF.